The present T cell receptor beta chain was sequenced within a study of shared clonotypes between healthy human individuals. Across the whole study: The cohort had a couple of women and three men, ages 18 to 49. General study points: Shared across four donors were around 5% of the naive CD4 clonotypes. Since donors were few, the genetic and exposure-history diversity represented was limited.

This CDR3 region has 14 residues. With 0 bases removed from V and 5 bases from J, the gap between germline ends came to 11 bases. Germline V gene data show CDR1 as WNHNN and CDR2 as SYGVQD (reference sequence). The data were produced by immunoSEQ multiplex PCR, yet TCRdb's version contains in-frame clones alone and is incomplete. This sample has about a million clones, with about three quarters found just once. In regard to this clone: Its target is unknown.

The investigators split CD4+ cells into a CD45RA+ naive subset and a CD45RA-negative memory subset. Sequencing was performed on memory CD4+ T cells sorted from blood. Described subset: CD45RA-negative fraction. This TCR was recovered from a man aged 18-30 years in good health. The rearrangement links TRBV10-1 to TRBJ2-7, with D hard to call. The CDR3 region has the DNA TGCGCCAGCAGTGAGTCGGGCAGCCCCGACGAGCAGTACTTC. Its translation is CASSESGSPDEQYF.